Listed below are T cell receptor beta chains from one sample, sequenced in a study of early T cells in non-severe SARS-CoV-2 infection. MiXCR was run by TCRdb on the 5' RACE reads, yielding one entry per CDR3 protein. The sample records 45,000 to 55,000 distinct CDR3 sequences, approximately 6.2% being singletons. Specimen: whole blood. These receptors all come from an adult who was a healthcare worker with PCR-confirmed SARS-CoV-2 infection or an uninfected control (not recorded which). The CDR3 runs from the conserved cysteine through the conserved F or W. The order of the fields is V gene, D gene, J gene, clone size, CDR3 DNA, CDR3 protein. A D gene is named only where the DNA matches it firmly. Part of the rows lack a size; the others show once, few, many or a class for expanded clones.

TRBV28	.	TRBJ1-4	.	TGTGCCAGCAGTTTTATGAGACAGAACATCGCAACTAATGAAAAACTGTTTTTT	CASSFMRQNIATNEKLFF
TRBV7-8	.	TRBJ2-5	.	TGTGCCAGCAGCTTGGGACCAGAGGGAGAGACCCAGTACTTC	CASSLGPEGETQYF
TRBV11-2	.	TRBJ2-1	few	TGTGCCAGCAGCACCTTCAATGAGCAGTTCTTC	CASSTFNEQFF
TRBV6-5	.	TRBJ2-6	many	TGTGCCAGCAGGCAGGGCTTTAGGTCTGGGGCCAACGTCCTGACTTTC	CASRQGFRSGANVLTF
TRBV28	TRBD1	TRBJ1-6	few	TGTGCCACCCTGCGGGGACAGGAGAAATCACCCCTCCACTTT	CATLRGQEKSPLHF
TRBV20-1	.	TRBJ1-5	medium-sized	TGCAGTGCCGGGTCGAACAGCAGGGGAAATCAGCCCCAGCATTTT	CSAGSNSRGNQPQHF
TRBV6-5	.	TRBJ1-1	medium-sized	TGTGCCAGCAGTTACGGCTCAAGAATTAACACTGAAGCTTTCTTT	CASSYGSRINTEAFF
TRBV15	.	TRBJ2-3	few	TGTGCCACCAGCAAAGAAGTCCCGGGACGGGATACGCAGTATTTT	CATSKEVPGRDTQYF
TRBV6-6	.	TRBJ1-2	few	TGTGCCAGCAGTGCCTCGAGACAGATCTATGGCTACACCTTC	CASSASRQIYGYTF
TRBV11-2	.	TRBJ2-2	many	TGTGCCAGCAGCTTAATATGGATGAGCTCCACCGGGGAGCTGTTTTTT	CASSLIWMSSTGELFF
TRBV11-2	.	TRBJ2-7	few	TGTGCCAGCAGCTTTCGACAGACCTACGAGCAGTACTTC	CASSFRQTYEQYF
TRBV12-3/TRBV12-4	.	TRBJ2-7	.	TGTGCCAGCAGTTTAGTAGGGGGCTACGAGCAGTACTTC	CASSLVGGYEQYF
TRBV6-2/TRBV6-3	.	TRBJ1-1	few	TGTGCCAGCAGTTATCGTGTTATCGGCGGGAACACTGAAGCTTTCTTT	CASSYRVIGGNTEAFF
TRBV12-3/TRBV12-4	TRBD2	TRBJ2-1	many	TGTGCCAGCAGCCCCTGGGCGGAGCGGGGGGGGAATGAGCAGTTCTTC	CASSPWAERGGNEQFF
TRBV6-2/TRBV6-3	.	TRBJ1-3	.	TGTGCCAGCAGTTACACGGGAATTTCTGGAAACACCATATATTTT	CASSYTGISGNTIYF
TRBV7-9	.	TRBJ1-3	few	TGTGCCAGCAGCTTAGCTCTATTTGGAAACACCATATATTTT	CASSLALFGNTIYF
TRBV11-2	.	TRBJ2-2	many	TGTGCCAGCAGCCCGCAAGCTAGGGCAGGGACCGGGGAGCTGTTTTTT	CASSPQARAGTGELFF
TRBV2	.	TRBJ1-3	many	TGTGCCAGCAAGCGTGACTCTGGAAACACCATATATTTT	CASKRDSGNTIYF
TRBV5-1	.	TRBJ1-4	many	TGCGCCAGCAGCTTGGATCCCCGAGAAAGGGAAAAACTGTTTTTT	CASSLDPREREKLFF
TRBV28	.	TRBJ1-1	.	TGTGCCAGCAGTTTATTCGCTGAAGCTTTCTTT	CASSLFAEAFF
TRBV11-3	TRBD1	TRBJ2-1	many	TGTGCCAGCAGCTTAGAACAGGGGGCGGGTAATGAGCAGTTCTTC	CASSLEQGAGNEQFF
TRBV18	TRBD1	TRBJ2-7	many	TGTGCCAGCTCACCAAGCAGGGACAGGGAGCACGAGCAGTACTTC	CASSPSRDREHEQYF